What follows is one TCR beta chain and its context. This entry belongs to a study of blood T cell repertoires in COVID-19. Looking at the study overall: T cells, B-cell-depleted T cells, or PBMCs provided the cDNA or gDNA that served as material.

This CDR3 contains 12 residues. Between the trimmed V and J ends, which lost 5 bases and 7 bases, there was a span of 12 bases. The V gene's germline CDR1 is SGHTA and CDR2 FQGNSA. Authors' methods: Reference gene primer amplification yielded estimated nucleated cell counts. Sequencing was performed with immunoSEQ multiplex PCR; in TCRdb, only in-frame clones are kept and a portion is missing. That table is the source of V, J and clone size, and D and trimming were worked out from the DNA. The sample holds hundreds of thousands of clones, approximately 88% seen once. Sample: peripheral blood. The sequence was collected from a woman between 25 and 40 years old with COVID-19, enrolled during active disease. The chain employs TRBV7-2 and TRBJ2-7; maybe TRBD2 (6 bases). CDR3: CASSPQTSEQYV. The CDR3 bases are TGTGCCAGCAGCCCCCAGACTAGTGAGCAGTACGTC.